This TCR beta chain was identified in a study of T cell changes during pregnancy in multiple sclerosis. Clones were read by immunoSEQ multiplex PCR, and TCRdb kept only the in-frame ones, dropping some. The repertoire holds about 74,000 clones, with more than 90% as singletons. The CDR3 has 14 residues. Germline CDR1 reads LGHNA; CDR2 reads YNFKEQ. Trimming removed 1 base at V and 4 bases at J, with 10 bases between. The origin of this receptor is a female donor in good health, enrolled as a control in a pregnancy study. The sequencing here drew on peripheral blood, taken after pregnancy. The chain has TRBV4-2 and TRBJ1-1; the D gene is possibly TRBD1 (5 bases). The CDR3 DNA sequence: TGTGCCAGCAGCCAAGTAGGGGCCGGCACTGAAGCTTTCTTT. Encoded protein: CASSQVGAGTEAFF.